The clone carrying this T cell receptor beta chain was counted once. No antigen is known for it. The sample is drawn from a study of vaccination and CD4 T cells after COVID-19. As for treatment: approximately 9-day PBMC culture with coronavirus spike peptide pools or control peptides (ViraFEST assay). Cultured CD4+ T-cell DNA underwent Oncomine TCR Beta short-read sequencing. A single record per CDR3 protein comes from TCRdb applying MiXCR to the PCR reads. Of approximately 12,000 distinct CDR3 sequences listed, about four fifths were seen once; the top ten hold roughly 31%. The sequence derives from a human donor who had recovered from COVID-19. Sequenced sample: CD4+ T cells from blood, cultured in vitro.

The CDR3 is CASSYSGTSNQPQHF. The CDR3 region has the DNA TGTGCCAGCAGTTACTCCGGGACCAGCAATCAGCCCCAGCATTTT. V usage is TRBV6-5 and J usage is TRBJ1-5; D is perhaps TRBD1 (5 bases). The CDR3 sequence is 15 residues long. The V end was cut by 0 bases, the J end by 1 base, with 7 bases between. Germline assignment: CDR1 MNHEY and CDR2 SVGAGI.